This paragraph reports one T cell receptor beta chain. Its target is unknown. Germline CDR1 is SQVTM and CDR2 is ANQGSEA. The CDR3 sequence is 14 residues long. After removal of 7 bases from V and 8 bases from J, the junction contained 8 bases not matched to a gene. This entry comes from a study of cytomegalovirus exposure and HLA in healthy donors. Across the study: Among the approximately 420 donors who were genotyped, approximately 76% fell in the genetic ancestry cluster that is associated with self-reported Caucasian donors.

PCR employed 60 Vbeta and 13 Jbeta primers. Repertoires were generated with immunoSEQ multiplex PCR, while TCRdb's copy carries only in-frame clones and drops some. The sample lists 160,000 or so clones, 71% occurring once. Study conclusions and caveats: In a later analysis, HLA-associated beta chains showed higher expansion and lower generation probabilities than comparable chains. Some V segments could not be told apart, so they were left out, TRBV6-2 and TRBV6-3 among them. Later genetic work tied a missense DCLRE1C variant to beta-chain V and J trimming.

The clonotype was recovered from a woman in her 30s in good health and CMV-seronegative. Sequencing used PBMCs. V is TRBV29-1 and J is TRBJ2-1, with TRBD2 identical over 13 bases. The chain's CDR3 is CSAIGLAGVDEQFF. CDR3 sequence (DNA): TGCAGCGCGATTGGACTAGCGGGAGTCGATGAGCAGTTCTTC.